This T cell receptor (beta chain) came from a study of T cell responses to AZD1222 COVID-19 vaccine. Overall study findings and caveats: Spike-specific TCR breadth and depth were elevated following two AZD1222 doses. Among spike-specific TCRs, nearly half reportedly target unmutated variant regions. Donors were mostly white British, more females; clonal diversity possibly underestimated.

Per the germline V gene, CDR1 is MNHEY and CDR2 is SVGAGI. Trimming pared 7 bases from V and 6 bases from J, leaving 18 bases between. The CDR3 is made up of 15 amino acids. Notes on this clone: What it recognizes is unknown.

Assay used: immunoSEQ multiplex PCR; TCRdb lists only in-frame clones, some missing. This table holds some 150,000 clones, around nine tenths found once. The V gene is TRBV6-5, the J gene TRBJ2-2; unclear D gene. Sequencing used peripheral blood, obtained on day 0 of AZD1222 vaccination. The clonotype originates from an adult in good health. Here the CDR3 reads CASIMTNVRAGELFF. The CDR3 DNA is TGTGCCAGCATTATGACCAATGTACGAGCCGGGGAGCTGTTTTTT.